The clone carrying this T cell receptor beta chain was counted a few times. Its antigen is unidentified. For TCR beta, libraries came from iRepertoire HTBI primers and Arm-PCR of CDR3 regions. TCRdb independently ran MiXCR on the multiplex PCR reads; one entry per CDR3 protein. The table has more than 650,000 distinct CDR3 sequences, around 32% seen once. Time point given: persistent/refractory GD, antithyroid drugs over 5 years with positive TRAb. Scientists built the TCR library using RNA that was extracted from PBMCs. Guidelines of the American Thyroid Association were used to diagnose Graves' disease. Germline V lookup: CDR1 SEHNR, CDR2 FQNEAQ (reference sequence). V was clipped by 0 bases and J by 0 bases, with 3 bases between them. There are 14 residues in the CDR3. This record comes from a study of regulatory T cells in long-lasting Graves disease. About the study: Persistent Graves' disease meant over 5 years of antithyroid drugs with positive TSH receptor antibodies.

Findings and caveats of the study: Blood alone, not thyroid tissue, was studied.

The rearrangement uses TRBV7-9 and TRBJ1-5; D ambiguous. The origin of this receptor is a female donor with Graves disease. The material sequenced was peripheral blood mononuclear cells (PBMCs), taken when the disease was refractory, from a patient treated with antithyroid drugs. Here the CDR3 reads CASSLANSNQPQHF. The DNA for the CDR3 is TGTGCCAGCAGCTTAGCGAATAGCAATCAGCCCCAGCATTTT. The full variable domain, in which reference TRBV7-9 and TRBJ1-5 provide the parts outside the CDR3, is DTGVSQNPRHKITKRGQNVTFRCDPISEHNRLYWYRQTLGQGPEFLTYFQNEAQLEKSRLLSDRFSAERPKGSFSTLEIQRTEQGDSAMYLCASSLANSNQPQHFGDGTRLSIL.